Shown below are 23 T cell receptor beta chains from a single sample sequenced in a study of blood T cell repertoires in COVID-19. Clones were read by immunoSEQ multiplex PCR, and TCRdb kept only the in-frame ones, dropping some. The table has about 440,000 clones, approximately 90% seen once. The specimen sequenced was PBMCs or T cells enriched from blood (not recorded which). These receptors all stem from a woman under 30 with acute COVID-19.

This clone was counted once. The chain combines TRBV5-6 with TRBJ1-1; no clear D gene. Trimming stripped 2 bases from V and 5 bases from J, with 13 bases between. This CDR3 is built from 14 residues. Germline CDR1 reads SGHDT; CDR2 reads YYEEEE. As DNA, the CDR3 is TGTGCCAGCAGCTTCGAGGGAGGAAAAACTGAAGCTTTCTTT. Protein sequence: CASSFEGGKTEAFF.

Here the CDR3 DNA reads TGCGCCAGCAGCCAAGATCGTTCCAGGGGTTACGAGCAGTACTTC. Protein product: CASSQDRSRGYEQYF. The chain couples TRBV4-1 to TRBJ2-7; TRBD1 is a possible D gene (6 bases). The CDR3 runs to 15 residues. V was trimmed by 0 bases and J by 4 bases, leaving 13 bases between them. Germline CDR1 MGHRA, CDR2 YSYEKL.

V and J are TRBV5-1 and TRBJ1-1; 7 bases match TRBD1. V was pared by 2 bases and J by 4 bases, with 5 bases of the junction left unmatched. CDR1 is SGHRS and CDR2 is YFSETQ in the germline V gene. The CDR3 covers 14 residues. The CDR3 DNA follows: TGCGCCAGCAGCTTAGGACAGGATAGCACTGAAGCTTTCTTT. Its protein product is CASSLGQDSTEAFF.

The genes are TRBV5-1 and TRBJ1-6, with TRBD1 matching 8 bases. This CDR3 contains 15 residues. CDR1 is SGHRS, CDR2 YFSETQ, per germline. The J segment lost 5 bases and the V segment lost 4 bases, leaving 5 bases of the junction unmatched. CDR3: CASSRGTGDNSPLHF. The DNA for the CDR3 is TGCGCCAGCAGCAGGGGGACAGGCGATAATTCACCCCTCCACTTT. Filled out from reference TRBV5-1 and TRBJ1-6, the complete variable domain reads KAGVTQTPRYLIKTRGQQVTLSCSPISGHRSVSWYQQTPGQGLQFLFEYFSETQRNKGNFPGRFSGRQFSNSRSEMNVSTLELGDSALYLCASSRGTGDNSPLHFGNGTRLTVT.

This clone was detected once. CDR3 bases: TGTGCCAGCGGGGACAGGTTCAACACTGAAGCTTTCTTT. It specifies CASGDRFNTEAFF. This chain joins TRBV12-3 or TRBV12-4 and TRBJ1-1; 8 bases are a match to TRBD1. This CDR3 comprises 13 residues. Trimming cost V 8 bases and J 2 bases; bases outside gene matches: 4.

The V gene is TRBV12-3 or TRBV12-4, the J gene TRBJ2-6; D is ambiguous. The CDR3 spans 12 residues. V was cut by 6 bases and J by 5 bases, with 5 bases left in between. CDR3 coding DNA: TGTGCCAGCAGCCTTTGGGCCAACGTCCTGACTTTC. Its translation is CASSLWANVLTF.

V usage is TRBV25-1 and J usage is TRBJ1-2; D call uncertain. The CDR3 has 13 amino acids. Germline lookup yields CDR1 MGHDK and CDR2 SYGVNS. Trimming pared 3 bases from V and 4 bases from J, leaving 9 bases between. The CDR3 DNA follows: TGTGCCAGCAGTGACGGGGATTTCTATGGCTACACCTTC. This sequence encodes CASSDGDFYGYTF.

J is TRBJ2-1 and V is TRBV11-2; 7 bases align to TRBD2. Trimming took 7 bases from V and 6 from J; bases not matched to a gene: 12. Germline CDR1 SGHAT, CDR2 FQNNGV. This CDR3 is 15 amino acids long. CDR3 in DNA: TGTGCCAGCAACTGGCGGGAGCGCCCAACCAATGAGCAGTTCTTC. Its translation: CASNWRERPTNEQFF.

The gene calls are TRBV11-2 and TRBJ1-1; 9 bases fit TRBD1. CDR1 is SGHAT and CDR2 is FQNNGV in the germline V gene. Trimming cost V 2 bases and J 4 bases; bases outside gene matches: 14. The CDR3 is 18 amino acids. CDR3 nucleotide sequence: TGTGCCAGCAGCTTAAATTTTGGCGGGACAGGGAAGGGCACTGAAGCTTTCTTT. Its translation is CASSLNFGGTGKGTEAFF.

This clone was seen just once. The V call is TRBV25-1, the J call TRBJ2-3, with D possibly TRBD1 on 6 matching bases. CDR1 MGHDK and CDR2 SYGVNS come from the germline V gene. Trimming cost V 10 bases and J 4 bases, with 18 bases left between them. CDR3 length: 14 residues. The CDR3 nucleotides are TGTGCCACAAAAGGCTACCAGGGGCCAGATACGCAGTATTTT. As protein: CATKGYQGPDTQYF. The whole variable domain, remainder taken from reference TRBV25-1 and TRBJ2-3, is EADIYQTPRYLVIGTGKKITLECSQTMGHDKMYWYQQDPGMELHLIHYSYGVNSTEKGDLSSESTVSRIRTEHFPLTLESARPSHTSQYLCATKGYQGPDTQYFGPGTRLTVL.

The V and J genes are TRBV12-3 or TRBV12-4 and TRBJ1-1; no definite D call. The CDR3 is made up of 12 amino acids. V shed 3 bases and J shed 8 bases, with 10 bases lying between them. The CDR3 protein is CASSFSGNEAFF. For the CDR3, the DNA is TGTGCCAGCAGTTTTTCCGGGAACGAAGCTTTCTTT.

This rearrangement joins TRBV6-5 to TRBJ2-5; 12 bases line up with TRBD2. CDR1 is MNHEY, CDR2 SVGAGI, per germline. CDR3 length: 15 amino acids. Germline trimming cut 4 bases from V and 5 bases from J; bases unmatched to any gene: 5. Here the CDR3 reads CASSSLAGGLETQYF. Written as DNA, the CDR3 is TGTGCCAGCAGTTCACTAGCGGGGGGCCTGGAGACCCAGTACTTC.

This sequence joins TRBV19 and TRBJ1-1; D not resolved. The CDR3 loop spans 12 amino acids. Trimming stripped 8 bases from V and 6 bases from J, with 13 bases between. The germline CDR1 and CDR2 sequences are LNHDA and SQIVND (reference sequence). This CDR3 is CASLSWESEAFF. The CDR3 DNA sequence: TGTGCCAGTCTATCATGGGAGTCTGAAGCTTTCTTT.

The rearrangement joins TRBV6-1 to TRBJ2-5; no firm D call. Between the trimmed V and J ends, which lost 5 bases and 5 bases, there was a span of 12 bases. Germline V gene lookup returns CDR1 MNHNS and CDR2 SASEGT. This CDR3 region has 13 residues. CDR3 sequence: CASSYEIRETQYF. The CDR3 DNA reads as TGTGCCAGCAGTTATGAGATTCGGGAGACCCAGTACTTC.

This chain links TRBV30 with TRBJ1-5, with TRBD1 matching 11 bases. Germline CDR1 GTSNPN, CDR2 SVGIG (reference sequence). The CDR3 sequence is 17 residues long. The V segment lost 4 bases and the J segment 1 base; nucleotides outside the gene matches: 9. CDR3 protein: CAWNPRDRGGSNQPQHF. In nucleotides, the CDR3 is TGTGCCTGGAACCCCCGGGACAGGGGGGGGAGCAATCAGCCCCAGCATTTT.

The chain carries TRBV30 and TRBJ1-3; D not resolved. The V gene's germline CDR1 is GTSNPN and CDR2 SVGIG (reference sequence). The V end was cut by 8 bases, the J end by 0 bases, with 8 bases between. This CDR3 is built from 12 residues. Here the CDR3 reads CAGHSSGNTIYF. CDR3 nucleotides: TGTGCCGGCCACAGCTCTGGAAACACCATATATTTT.

This chain uses TRBV19 with TRBJ2-5; 12 positions agree with TRBD2. V lost 9 bases, J lost 5 bases, and 13 bases stayed unmatched. Germline loops: CDR1 LNHDA, CDR2 SQIVND (reference sequence). The CDR3 consists of 16 residues. The CDR3 DNA reads as TGTGCCAGCCAAAAGGGCGGACTAGCGGGGTGGGAGACCCAGTACTTC. Translating gives CASQKGGLAGWETQYF.

On this clone: One end of the junction fails to match germline, which may point to a read error. The genes are TRBV4-1 and TRBJ1-2, with D unclear. Germline V gene sequence: CDR1 MGHRA, CDR2 YSYEKL. The CDR3 contains 16 residues. Here the CDR3 reads CASSQESGISTYDYTF. CDR3 coding DNA: TGCGCCAGCAGCCAAGAGTCCGGGATATCGACGTATGACTACACCTTC.

This clone appeared a few times. This rearrangement joins TRBV18 to TRBJ1-2, with 7 bases that match TRBD1. V dropped 3 bases and J dropped 4; count of bases not matched to a gene: 5. Germline V gene lookup returns CDR1 KGHSH and CDR2 LQKENI. The CDR3 consists of 14 residues. CDR3: CASSPEGQSYGYTF. CDR3 coding DNA: TGTGCCAGCTCACCTGAGGGACAGTCCTATGGCTACACCTTC. The variable domain in full, with the rest retrieved from reference TRBV18 and TRBJ1-2, is NAGVMQNPRHLVRRRGQEARLRCSPMKGHSHVYWYRQLPEEGLKFMVYLQKENIIDESGMPKERFSAEFPKEGPSILRIQQVVRGDSAAYFCASSPEGQSYGYTFGSGTRLTVV.

V usage is TRBV7-9 and J usage is TRBJ2-2, with D possibly TRBD2 on 5 matching bases. V shed 5 bases and J shed 6 bases, with 7 bases lying between them. In germline, CDR1 is SEHNR, CDR2 FQNEAQ (reference sequence). The CDR3 sequence is 12 residues long. The DNA for the CDR3 is TGTGCCAGCAGCAACGGGGCCGGGGAGCTGTTTTTT. Its protein product is CASSNGAGELFF.

The chain employs TRBV7-9 and TRBJ1-6; D is unclear. CDR3 length: 13 amino acids. Looked up from germline, CDR1 is SEHNR and CDR2 is FQNEAQ (reference sequence). The V gene lost 4 bases and the J gene lost 5 bases, with 6 bases spanning the gap. CDR3 amino acids: CASSSVDNSPLHF. Written as DNA, the CDR3 is TGTGCCAGCAGCTCCGTAGATAATTCACCCCTCCACTTT.

The rearrangement uses TRBV24-1 and TRBJ2-5; 9 positions agree with TRBD1. V lost 2 bases, J lost 4 bases, and 7 bases stayed unmatched. Per the germline V gene, CDR1 is KGHDR and CDR2 is SFDVKD. The CDR3 is 16 residues long. The DNA of the CDR3 is TGTGCCACCAGTGATTGGACAGGGGTAAAGGTAGAGACCCAGTACTTC. Encoded protein: CATSDWTGVKVETQYF.

The rearrangement links TRBV4-3 to TRBJ1-2, with TRBD1 matching over 7 bases. V trimming: 0 bases; J trimming: 4 bases; junction bases outside the gene matches: 8. The germline V gene has CDR1 LGHNA and CDR2 YSLEER. The CDR3 is 16 amino acids. Written as DNA, the CDR3 is TGCGCCAGCAGCCAAGAATCGGGACAGCGATTCTATGGCTACACCTTC. It encodes CASSQESGQRFYGYTF.